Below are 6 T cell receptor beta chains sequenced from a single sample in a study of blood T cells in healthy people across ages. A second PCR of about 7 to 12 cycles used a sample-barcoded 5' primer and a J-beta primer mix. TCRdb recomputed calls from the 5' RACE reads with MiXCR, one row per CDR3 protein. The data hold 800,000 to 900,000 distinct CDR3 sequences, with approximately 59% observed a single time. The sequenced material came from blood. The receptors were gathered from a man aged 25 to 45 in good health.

CDR3 in DNA: TGTGCCAGCAGCTTCGAGTCGGGGGGACTAGCGGAAGAGACCCAGTACTTC. It specifies CASSFESGGLAEETQYF. V usage is TRBV7-7 and J usage is TRBJ2-5; 11 bases match TRBD2. V shed 3 bases, J shed 3 bases, and the junction held 9 bases outside the gene matches. The CDR3 is made up of 17 amino acids. Germline CDR1 is SSHAT and CDR2 is FNYEAQ (reference sequence). Supplemented by reference TRBV7-7 and TRBJ2-5, the full variable domain reads GAGVSQSPRYKVTKRGQDVTLRCDPISSHATLYWYQQALGQGPEFLTYFNYEAQPDKSGLPSDRFSAERPEGSISTLTIQRTEQRDSAMYRCASSFESGGLAEETQYFGPGTRLLVL.

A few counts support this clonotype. CDR3 in DNA: TGCAGTGCTAGTTTGACAGGGTTGAAAGAGACCCAGTACTTC. Protein product: CSASLTGLKETQYF. The chain has TRBV20-1 and TRBJ2-5; 7 bases fit TRBD1. V dropped 3 bases and J dropped 3; count of bases not matched to a gene: 7. The germline gives CDR1 DFQATT, CDR2 SNEGSKA (reference sequence). The CDR3 sequence is 14 residues long.

The CDR3: CASSWAGGLNTEAFF. The CDR3 DNA reads as TGCGCCAGCAGCTGGGCAGGGGGTTTGAACACTGAAGCTTTCTTT. This chain joins TRBV5-1 and TRBJ1-1; 7 bases line up with TRBD1. The CDR3 runs to 15 residues. Losses at the gene ends were 3 bases for V and 0 bases for J; bases not matched to a gene: 5. The V gene's germline CDR1 is SGHRS and CDR2 YFSETQ.

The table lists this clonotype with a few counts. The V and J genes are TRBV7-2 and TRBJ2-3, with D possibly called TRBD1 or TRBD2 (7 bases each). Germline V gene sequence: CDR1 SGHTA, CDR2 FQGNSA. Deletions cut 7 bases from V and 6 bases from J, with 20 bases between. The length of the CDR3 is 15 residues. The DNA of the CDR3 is TGTGCCAGCACCAACCCAGGGGGGGTTCAGGATACGCAGTATTTT. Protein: CASTNPGGVQDTQYF.

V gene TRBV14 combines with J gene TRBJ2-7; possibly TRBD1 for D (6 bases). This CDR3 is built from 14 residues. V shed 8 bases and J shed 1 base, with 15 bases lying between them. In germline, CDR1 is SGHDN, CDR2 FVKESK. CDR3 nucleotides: TGTGCCAGCCCACGGACAGTCATATCCTACGAGCAGTACTTC. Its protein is CASPRTVISYEQYF.

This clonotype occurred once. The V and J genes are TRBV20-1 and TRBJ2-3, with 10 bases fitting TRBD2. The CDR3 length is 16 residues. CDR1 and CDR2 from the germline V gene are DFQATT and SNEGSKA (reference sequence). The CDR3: CCRNPLAGTSTDTQYF. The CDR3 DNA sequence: TGCTGTCGAAACCCACTAGCGGGAACTAGCACAGATACGCAGTATTTT.